This T cell receptor (beta chain) was sequenced during a study of blood T cell repertoires in COVID-19. Original analysis: Scientists estimated how many nucleated cells there were by amplifying reference gene primers. Using immunoSEQ multiplex PCR, the repertoire was profiled, and TCRdb retains in-frame clones only, with some absent. Clone size and V and J calls were adopted from that table, with D and trimming inferred from the DNA. This table has some 140,000 clones, roughly 80% appearing once. CDR1 is SEHNR and CDR2 is FQNEAQ in the germline V gene (reference sequence). The CDR3 spans 16 residues. V lost 1 base, J lost 3 bases, and 6 bases stayed unmatched.

This clonotype originated in a woman aged 55-75 years with COVID-19, enrolled during active disease. The chain combines TRBV7-9 with TRBJ1-5; 7 bases align to TRBD1. Sequencing input: peripheral blood. The CDR3 DNA sequence: TGTGCCAGCAGCTTAGACAGGGGAGGAAACAATCAGCCCCAGCATTTT. This encodes CASSLDRGGNNQPQHF.